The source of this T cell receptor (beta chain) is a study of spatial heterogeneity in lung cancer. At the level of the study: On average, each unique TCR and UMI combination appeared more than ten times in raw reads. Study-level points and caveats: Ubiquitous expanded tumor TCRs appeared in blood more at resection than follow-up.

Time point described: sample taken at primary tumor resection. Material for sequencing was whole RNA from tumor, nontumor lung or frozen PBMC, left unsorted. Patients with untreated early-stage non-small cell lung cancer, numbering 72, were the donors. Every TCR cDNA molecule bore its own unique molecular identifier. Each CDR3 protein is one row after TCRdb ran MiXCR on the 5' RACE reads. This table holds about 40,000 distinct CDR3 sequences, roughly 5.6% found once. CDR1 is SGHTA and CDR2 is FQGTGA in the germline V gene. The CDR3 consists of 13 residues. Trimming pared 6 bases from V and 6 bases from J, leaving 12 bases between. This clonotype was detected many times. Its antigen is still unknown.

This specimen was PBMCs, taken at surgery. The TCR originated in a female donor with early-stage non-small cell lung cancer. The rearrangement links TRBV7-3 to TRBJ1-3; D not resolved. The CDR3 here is CASSRPEANTIYF. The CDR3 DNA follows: TGTGCCAGCAGTCGGCCCGAGGCAAACACCATATATTTT.